Below are 17 T cell receptor beta chains sequenced from a single sample in a study of beta chain features in type 1 diabetes. Study-wide results and limits: All four CD4+ subsets from Type 1 diabetes patients carried moderately but significantly shorter TCRB CDR3s.

These receptors' antigens are unknown. Every bit of the isolated RNA underwent reverse transcription, so sequencing read expressed TCRB transcripts. The table came from immunoSEQ multiplex PCR; TCRdb's copy has only in-frame clones and leaves some out. The sample contains hundreds of thousands of clones, roughly 12% of which appear only once. The specimen was naive CD4+ T cells from blood. These receptors were obtained from a man aged 18 to 29 with type 1 diabetes.

Only a few counts were recorded for this clone. CDR3 in DNA: TGTGCCAGCAGCCCCCCCCACACGGAGGGCTACACCTTC. Translated: CASSPPHTEGYTF. The J gene is TRBJ1-2, the V gene TRBV7-2; D is uncertain. The CDR3 runs to 13 residues. V was pared by 5 bases and J by 8 bases, with 15 bases between. Germline assignment: CDR1 SGHTA and CDR2 FQGNSA.

The V and J genes are TRBV5-1 and TRBJ2-1; a weak D match, TRBD1 (6 bases). Trimming took off 0 bases at V and 3 bases at J, with 10 bases between the two ends. The CDR3 totals 15 residues. CDR1 SGHRS and CDR2 YFSETQ come from the germline V gene. DNA of the CDR3: TGCGCCAGCAGCTTGGACAGGGTAGGCTACAATGAGCAGTTCTTC. It encodes CASSLDRVGYNEQFF.

The chain couples TRBV6-1 to TRBJ2-3; 7 bases are shared with TRBD1. J gave up 4 bases and V 3 bases, and 1 base lay outside the gene matches. The CDR3 is 13 amino acids. The germline V gene has CDR1 MNHNS and CDR2 SASEGT. The CDR3 reads CASSEQGADTQYF. CDR3 in DNA: TGTGCCAGCAGTGAGCAGGGGGCAGATACGCAGTATTTT.

The gene calls are TRBV30 and TRBJ1-1, with D unresolved. Germline V CDR1 and CDR2: GTSNPN, SVGIG (reference sequence). V lost 2 bases and J 3 bases, leaving 7 bases between the germline ends. The CDR3 totals 12 residues. This CDR3 reads CAWSRFHTEAFF. DNA of the CDR3: TGTGCCTGGAGTCGGTTTCACACTGAAGCTTTCTTT.

Only a few counts were recorded for this clone. The rearrangement joins TRBV18 to TRBJ2-1; 10 bases align to TRBD2. Germline CDR1 is KGHSH and CDR2 is LQKENI. CDR3 size: 15 residues. J was trimmed by 8 bases and V by 4 bases; bases with no gene match: 8. CDR3 protein: CASSLPYGTSDEQFF. CDR3 sequence (DNA): TGTGCCAGCTCACTGCCATACGGGACTAGCGATGAGCAGTTCTTC.

The rearrangement links TRBV27 to TRBJ2-7; 7 bases agree with TRBD1. Germline CDR1 reads MNHEY; CDR2 reads SMNVEV (reference sequence). This CDR3 region has 15 residues. The V and J ends lost 6 bases and 0 bases, in that order; junction bases with no gene match: 8. The CDR3 loop reads CASRQGTLSSYEQYF. CDR3 nucleotides: TGTGCCAGCAGACAGGGGACACTGAGCTCCTACGAGCAGTACTTC.

This clone turned up a few times. The chain links TRBV2 to TRBJ2-5; D may be TRBD2 (6 bases). Trimming pared 0 bases from V and 3 bases from J, leaving 8 bases between. From germline, CDR1 is SNHLY and CDR2 FYNNEI. CDR3 size: 14 residues. DNA for the CDR3: TGTGCCAGCAGTGAAGCGGAGGGGAAAGAGACCCAGTACTTC. Its protein is CASSEAEGKETQYF.

V and J are TRBV29-1 and TRBJ1-1; D remains ambiguous. Per germline, CDR1 SQVTM and CDR2 ANQGSEA. CDR3 size: 16 residues. V was shortened by 5 bases and J by 4 bases, with 23 bases between the two germline ends. CDR3 nucleotide sequence: TGCAGCGTTTCCAAGGAAGGAGGGATAATGGTCACTGAAGCTTTCTTT. Encoded protein: CSVSKEGGIMVTEAFF.

V and J are TRBV6-5 and TRBJ2-5; TRBD2 matches 7 bases. Judging by the DNA end, TRBJ2-7 fits better; the J call may be wrong. The germline V gene has CDR1 MNHEY and CDR2 SVGAGI. The CDR3 runs 13 residues. CDR3 protein: CASLGTTPYEQYF. The CDR3 DNA sequence: TGTGCCAGCCTAGGGACTACTCCCTACGAGCAGTACTTC.

The chain carries TRBV9 and TRBJ1-1, with D unresolved. Trimming removed 4 bases at V and 0 bases at J, with 13 bases between. The CDR3 spans 15 residues. CDR1 and CDR2 from the germline V gene are SGDLS and YYNGEE. CDR3 in amino acids: CASSSPGHMNTEAFF. CDR3 DNA sequence: TGTGCCAGCAGCTCTCCAGGCCATATGAACACTGAAGCTTTCTTT.

This clone appeared a few times. This chain uses TRBV9 with TRBJ1-6; D gene uncertain. With 0 bases removed from V and 6 bases from J, the gap between germline ends came to 13 bases. The CDR3 runs to 16 residues. Germline V gene lookup returns CDR1 SGDLS and CDR2 YYNGEE. The CDR3 protein is CASSVGPPWGNSPLHF. The CDR3 nucleotides are TGTGCCAGCAGCGTAGGTCCCCCTTGGGGTAATTCACCCCTCCACTTT. Using reference TRBV9 and TRBJ1-6 for the parts outside the CDR3, the full variable domain is DSGVTQTPKHLITATGQRVTLRCSPRSGDLSVYWYQQSLDQGLQFLIQYYNGEERAKGNILERFSAQQFPDLHSELNLSSLELGDSALYFCASSVGPPWGNSPLHFGNGTRLTVT.

This clone was found a few times. The rearrangement links TRBV19 to TRBJ1-3; TRBD1 agrees at 7 bases. The germline V gene has CDR1 LNHDA and CDR2 SQIVND (reference sequence). The CDR3 is 14 residues long. J gave up 6 bases and V 3 bases, and 5 bases lay outside the gene matches. The CDR3 spells CASSIDRALNTIYF. The DNA of the CDR3 is TGTGCCAGTAGTATCGACAGGGCTTTAAACACCATATATTTT.

This clone turned up a few times. This chain uses TRBV5-4 with TRBJ1-1; 7 positions agree with TRBD1. Trimming removed 0 bases from V and 3 bases from J; junction bases left unmatched: 8. CDR3 length equals 16 residues. Germline loops: CDR1 SGHNT, CDR2 YYREEE (reference sequence). The CDR3, as DNA: TGTGCCAGCAGCTTGGCGATAGGGGGCGGGTACACTGAAGCTTTCTTT. As protein: CASSLAIGGGYTEAFF.

V usage is TRBV29-1 and J usage is TRBJ2-6; the D gene is possibly TRBD1 (5 bases). V was pared by 5 bases and J by 1 base, with 9 bases between. CDR1 is SQVTM and CDR2 is ANQGSEA in the germline V gene. There are 14 residues in the CDR3. The CDR3 loop reads CSVSRDSGANVLTF. The DNA of the CDR3 is TGCAGCGTTTCCAGGGATTCTGGGGCCAACGTCCTGACTTTC.

This sequence joins TRBV28 and TRBJ2-4; the D is unclear. CDR1 is MDHEN and CDR2 is SYDVKM in the germline V gene. With 2 bases removed from V and 0 bases from J, the gap between germline ends came to 5 bases. This CDR3 is built from 14 residues. As DNA, the CDR3 is TGTGCCAGCAGTTTACCGGGAGCCAAAAACATTCAGTACTTC. This codes for CASSLPGAKNIQYF.

CDR3 bases: TGTGCCGCCCGGGACGGAGGAACTAGAGGGACCTACGAGCAGTACTTC. Translated: CAARDGGTRGTYEQYF. The V gene is TRBV28, the J gene TRBJ2-7; D might be TRBD1 or TRBD2, each matching 5 bases. The CDR3 extends over 16 amino acids. The germline V and J ends were trimmed by 11 bases and 2 bases, with 25 bases remaining between them. CDR1 and CDR2 from the germline V gene are MDHEN and SYDVKM.

This chain connects TRBV25-1 to TRBJ1-4; D may be TRBD1 (5 bases). The CDR3 is 14 residues long. Germline values: CDR1 MGHDK, CDR2 SYGVNS. Trimming removed 5 bases at V and 5 bases at J, with 12 bases between. The DNA of the CDR3 is TGTGCCAGCAGTATAGGGACGCCCAATGAAAAACTGTTTTTT. It translates to CASSIGTPNEKLFF.